This T cell receptor (beta chain) originates from a study of blood T cell repertoires in COVID-19. In the study overall: Both acute and convalescent COVID-19 samples were obtained from the United States, Italy and Spain.

The V and J ends lost 1 base and 3 bases respectively, with 13 bases between them. The CDR3 loop spans 16 amino acids. Germline loops: CDR1 LGHDT, CDR2 YNNKEL (reference sequence). TCRdb's copy holds only in-frame clones and misses some; the assay was immunoSEQ multiplex PCR. The repertoire holds hundreds of thousands of clones, around 91% seen once, with 8% to 10% in the top ten. The source is a woman in her thirties or forties who had recovered from COVID-19. The chain has TRBV3-1 (or the pseudogene TRBV3-2) and TRBJ1-5; TRBD1 is a possible D gene (5 bases). Sequencing input: PBMCs or T cells enriched from blood (not recorded which). The DNA for the CDR3 is TGTGCCAGCAGCCAAGGAACCCCCAGGGACAATCAGCCCCAGCATTTT. This codes for CASSQGTPRDNQPQHF.